The 22 T cell receptor beta chains listed next were all sequenced from one sample in a study of spatial heterogeneity in lung cancer. Time point indicated: blood at routine non-recurrence follow-up after resection. In TCRdb, the 5' RACE reads were re-called with MiXCR into one record per CDR3 protein. The sample includes about 100,000 distinct CDR3 sequences, roughly 21% of them seen just once. The sample here was PBMCs, taken at follow-up. These receptors were collected from a male donor with early-stage non-small cell lung cancer.

This clonotype was seen a few times. The chain has TRBV7-2 and TRBJ2-3; tentative D call: TRBD2 (5 bases). The CDR3 spans 15 residues. Germline-derived CDR1 and CDR2 are SGHTA and FQGNSA. With 1 base removed from V and 2 bases from J, the gap between germline ends came to 10 bases. CDR3 DNA: TGTGCCAGCAGCTTAGTGGGGAGTTCCACAGATACGCAGTATTTT. This gives the protein CASSLVGSSTDTQYF. Full variable domain (missing parts from reference TRBV7-2 and TRBJ2-3): GAGVSQSPSNKVTEKGKDVELRCDPISGHTALYWYRQSLGQGLEFLIYFQGNSAPDKSGLPSDRFSAERTGGSVSTLTIQRTQQEDSAVYLCASSLVGSSTDTQYFGPGTRLTVL.

V usage is TRBV19 and J usage is TRBJ2-7; maybe TRBD2 (6 bases). Germline-derived CDR1 and CDR2 are LNHDA and SQIVND (reference sequence). Trimming left V 5 bases short and J 1 base short, with 15 bases between. This CDR3 has 15 amino acids. The CDR3 DNA reads TGTGCCAGTAGTCCATCGGGACTCGGTTCCTACGAGCAGTACTTC. Residues: CASSPSGLGSYEQYF.

The V and J genes are TRBV29-1 and TRBJ1-2; D unresolved. Trimming took 3 bases from V and 3 from J, leaving 11 bases between them. There are 13 residues in the CDR3. The germline V gene has CDR1 SQVTM and CDR2 ANQGSEA. The CDR3 bases are TGCAGCGTTGAGACGGGATCAGACTATGGCTACACCTTC. It specifies CSVETGSDYGYTF.

This clonotype was observed at least ten times. This CDR3 is CASSSRTNLNTGELFF. The CDR3 DNA follows: TGTGCCAGCAGCTCTCGGACCAACCTGAACACCGGGGAGCTGTTTTTT. The V and J genes are TRBV7-7 and TRBJ2-2; D remains unclear. The germline V gene has CDR1 SSHAT and CDR2 FNYEAQ (reference sequence). V dropped 4 bases and J dropped 1 base, with 13 bases sitting between them. The CDR3 spans 16 residues.

This clonotype was observed a few times. The J gene is TRBJ2-7, the V gene TRBV6-1; unclear D gene. The length of the CDR3 is 11 residues. Trimming took off 4 bases at V and 6 bases at J, with 7 bases between the two ends. CDR1 and CDR2 (germline): MNHNS, SASEGT. CDR3 bases: TGTGCCAGCAGTGTGGGCGCCGAGCAGTACGTC. Its translation: CASSVGAEQYV.

This clonotype was observed at least ten times. The gene calls are TRBV14 and TRBJ2-3; TRBD2 matches at 9 bases. CDR3 length equals 17 residues. The trim removed 1 base at V and 5 bases at J, leaving 10 bases unmatched. The V gene's germline CDR1 is SGHDN and CDR2 FVKESK. The CDR3 loop is CASSQVLPAGGGDTQYF. The CDR3 DNA is TGTGCCAGCAGCCAAGTCTTGCCAGCGGGAGGTGGAGATACGCAGTATTTT.

The chain recombines TRBV20-1 with TRBJ1-2; D gene unclear. The CDR3 sequence is 14 residues long. CDR1 DFQATT and CDR2 SNEGSKA come from the germline V gene (reference sequence). V was pared by 0 bases and J by 4 bases, with 12 bases between. The CDR3 DNA is TGCAGTGCTAGAGATATAACAGCACTCTATGGCTACACCTTC. Encoded protein: CSARDITALYGYTF.

This clonotype was counted at least ten times. The V and J genes are TRBV7-2 and TRBJ1-1, with 7 bases lining up with TRBD1. The germline V gene encodes CDR1 SGHTA and CDR2 FQGNSA. The CDR3 is made up of 13 amino acids. V lost 4 bases and J lost 10; bases outside the gene matches: 9. CDR3 residues: CASSSEGAGRAFF. CDR3 DNA: TGTGCCAGCAGCTCGGAGGGGGCAGGTAGAGCTTTCTTT.

This clonotype has just a few counts. CDR3 sequence (DNA): TGTGCCAGCTCATCTAAACAGGGAACCCAAGAGACCCAGTACTTC. Its protein is CASSSKQGTQETQYF. The chain uses TRBV18 and TRBJ2-5; the D gene is possibly TRBD1 (6 bases). V lost 5 bases to trimming and J lost 1 base, with 14 bases between them. This CDR3 spans 15 amino acids. Germline V lookup: CDR1 KGHSH, CDR2 LQKENI. Filled out from reference TRBV18 and TRBJ2-5, the complete variable domain reads NAGVMQNPRHLVRRRGQEARLRCSPMKGHSHVYWYRQLPEEGLKFMVYLQKENIIDESGMPKERFSAEFPKEGPSILRIQQVVRGDSAAYFCASSSKQGTQETQYFGPGTRLLVL.

DNA for the CDR3: TGCGCCAGCAGCCAAGTAGACCCGAGCACAGATACGCAGTATTTT. Residues: CASSQVDPSTDTQYF. The chain couples TRBV4-3 to TRBJ2-3; D unresolved. Trimming took off 1 base at V and 0 bases at J, with 8 bases between the two ends. From germline, CDR1 is LGHNA and CDR2 YSLEER. The CDR3 is made up of 15 amino acids.

The table lists this clonotype with a few counts. The V call is TRBV24-1, the J call TRBJ2-1; TRBD1 aligns across 8 bases. This CDR3 is built from 16 residues. V lost 4 bases and J lost 2; bases outside the gene matches: 6. The germline V gene has CDR1 KGHDR and CDR2 SFDVKD. CDR3 amino acids: CATSDPGQAPYNEQFF. The DNA for the CDR3 is TGTGCCACCAGTGACCCGGGACAGGCCCCCTACAATGAGCAGTTCTTC.

The rearrangement uses TRBV9 and TRBJ2-1, with a tentative D call TRBD2 (5 bases). V shed 0 bases and J shed 8 bases, with 12 bases lying between them. CDR1 SGDLS and CDR2 YYNGEE come from the germline V gene. CDR3 length equals 14 residues. The CDR3 sequence is CASSVGTAAHEQFF. The CDR3 DNA follows: TGTGCCAGCAGCGTAGGAACAGCGGCGCATGAGCAGTTCTTC.

V usage is TRBV20-1 and J usage is TRBJ1-5, with TRBD1 matching over 11 bases. J was trimmed by 6 bases and V by 1 base; bases with no gene match: 11. The CDR3 is 17 residues long. The germline V gene has CDR1 DFQATT and CDR2 SNEGSKA (reference sequence). This chain's CDR3 is CSARAWGGQGASQPQHF. In nucleotides, the CDR3 is TGCAGTGCTAGAGCCTGGGGCGGACAGGGGGCAAGTCAGCCCCAGCATTTT.

The chain combines TRBV20-1 with TRBJ2-7; possible D gene TRBD2, 7 bases. The germline V gene has CDR1 DFQATT and CDR2 SNEGSKA (reference sequence). The CDR3 totals 13 residues. Here the CDR3 reads CSSRGGGAHEQYV. The CDR3 DNA reads TGCAGTTCTAGAGGAGGGGGGGCTCACGAGCAGTACGTC.

The chain has TRBV11-3 and TRBJ2-1; D gene uncertain. Trimming cost V 5 bases and J 5 bases, with 7 bases left between them. The CDR3 is made up of 12 amino acids. CDR1 SGHNT and CDR2 YENEEA come from the germline V gene. DNA for the CDR3: TGTGCCAGCAGCCTTCAGGACAATGAGCAGTTCTTC. It is translated as CASSLQDNEQFF.

CDR3 sequence reads: CSARESSGTDTQYF. For the CDR3, the DNA is TGCAGTGCTAGAGAGAGCTCGGGCACAGATACGCAGTATTTT. The chain couples TRBV20-1 to TRBJ2-3, with no clear D. CDR1 is DFQATT, CDR2 SNEGSKA, per germline (reference sequence). This CDR3 has 14 amino acids. Trimming pared 0 bases from V and 1 base from J, leaving 8 bases between.

This chain connects TRBV20-1 to TRBJ2-1; 7 nucleotides agree with TRBD1. V lost 1 base, J lost 0 bases, and 9 bases stayed unmatched. This CDR3 is 17 amino acids long. From germline, CDR1 is DFQATT and CDR2 SNEGSKA (reference sequence). CDR3 nucleotides: TGCAGTGCTAGAGTCAGACAGGGTAAGAGCTCCTACAATGAGCAGTTCTTC. Its protein is CSARVRQGKSSYNEQFF.

The rearrangement links TRBV19 to TRBJ2-7; no definite D call. V lost 1 base and J 3 bases, leaving 7 bases between the germline ends. This CDR3 has 13 amino acids. From germline, CDR1 is LNHDA and CDR2 SQIVND (reference sequence). For the CDR3, the DNA is TGTGCCAGTAGTATAGGCAGAAACTACGAGCAGTACTTC. Translating gives CASSIGRNYEQYF.

Only a few counts were recorded for this clonotype. The junction differs from germline at one of its ends, possibly a read error. The chain uses TRBV20-1 and TRBJ1-1, with TRBD1 as a possible D gene (5 bases). The V gene's germline CDR1 is DFQATT and CDR2 SNEGSKA (reference sequence). The CDR3 consists of 12 residues. CDR3 nucleotide sequence: TGCAGTGCTGGAGACAGGAACACTGAAGCTTTCTTT. It translates to CSAGDRNTEAFF.

This clonotype was counted many times. The chain has TRBV10-3 and TRBJ2-1; the D gene could be TRBD1 or TRBD2 (5 bases each). Looked up from germline, CDR1 is ENHRY and CDR2 is SYGVKD. CDR3 size: 14 residues. Between the trimmed V and J ends, which lost 10 bases and 3 bases, there was a span of 16 bases. This CDR3 reads CATLTGTNYNEQFF. The CDR3 DNA is TGTGCCACCCTAACCGGGACCAACTACAATGAGCAGTTCTTC.

This clonotype occurred a few times. The chain employs TRBV29-1 and TRBJ2-3; 10 positions agree with TRBD2. The CDR3 spans 15 residues. V gave up 5 bases and J gave up 0 bases; unmatched junction bases: 5. In germline, CDR1 is SQVTM, CDR2 ANQGSEA. CDR3 residues: CSVSSGGTSTDTQYF. The CDR3, as DNA: TGCAGCGTTTCTAGCGGGGGAACTAGCACAGATACGCAGTATTTT.

There are a few counts of this clonotype. The chain employs TRBV19 and TRBJ1-5; TRBD1 matches 10 bases. Unmatched junction bases numbered 5, after V lost 6 bases and J lost 6 bases. CDR1 is LNHDA and CDR2 is SQIVND in the germline V gene (reference sequence). This CDR3 contains 14 residues. CDR3 region: CASSQGQGIQPQHF. In DNA form, the CDR3 reads TGTGCCAGTAGCCAGGGACAGGGGATTCAGCCCCAGCATTTT. The entire variable domain, with the rest obtained from reference TRBV19 and TRBJ1-5, is as follows: DGGITQSPKYLFRKEGQNVTLSCEQNLNHDAMYWYRQDPGQGLRLIYYSQIVNDFQKGDIAEGYSVSREKKESFPLTVTSAQKNPTAFYLCASSQGQGIQPQHFGDGTRLSIL.